This TCR beta chain was recovered during a study of blood T cell repertoires in COVID-19. CDR3 length: 15 amino acids. Trimming at V came to 0 bases and at J to 2 bases, leaving 4 bases not matched to a gene. The germline CDR1 and CDR2 sequences are LGHDT and YNNKEL (reference sequence). Data came from immunoSEQ multiplex PCR; TCRdb stores just in-frame clones and leaves some out. The table has fewer than 700,000 clones, about 88% seen once. Patients at the Seattle site were enrolled during active infection and followed longitudinally. The sequence derives from a woman in her forties or fifties with COVID-19, enrolled during active disease. The chain combines TRBV3-1 (or the pseudogene TRBV3-2) with TRBJ2-7; the match to TRBD1 covers 7 bases. Sequencing was done on a sample of peripheral blood. CDR3 coding DNA: TGTGCCAGCAGCCAAGATCTTACAGGGGCCTACGAGCAGTACTTC. Encoded protein: CASSQDLTGAYEQYF.